This T cell receptor (beta chain) is from a study of cytomegalovirus exposure and HLA in healthy donors. As for the study in general: The early release's HLA-typed donors yielded tens of millions of unique TCRs. Study results and limitations: In a later analysis, TCR beta V- and J-gene trimming was associated with a missense DCLRE1C variant. Information on immune exposure was restricted to one variable (CMV serostatus). Rare sequences made up most TCRs, while some public TCRs were found in many donors.

PCR employed 60 Vbeta and 13 Jbeta primers. Method: immunoSEQ multiplex PCR; TCRdb's copy keeps in-frame clones and lacks some. The data show more than 150,000 clones, 80% seen once. On this clone: What it recognizes is unknown.

In germline, CDR1 is SGHRS, CDR2 YFSETQ. There are 13 residues in the CDR3. Trimming left V 2 bases short and J 0 bases short, with 5 bases between. Sample: PBMCs. The sequence was obtained from a girl under 18 in good health and CMV-seropositive. The chain joins TRBV5-1 to TRBJ2-5; D unclear. CDR3 sequence: CASSFYNQETQYF. The DNA for the CDR3 is TGCGCCAGCAGCTTTTACAACCAAGAGACCCAGTACTTC.